The subject of this entry is one T cell receptor (beta chain). The sample comes from a study of T cells expressing NK-cell markers. The CDR3 has 12 residues. TCRdb reanalyzed the 5' RACE reads, giving one entry per CDR3 protein sequence and no DNA. This sample carries 500,000 to 600,000 distinct CDR3 sequences, with approximately 3.6% going to the ten biggest clones. The sequenced material came from blood T cells: a sorted CD56 or NKG2C T cell subset, CD4+ or CD8+ T cells, or bulk PBMC T cells (not recorded which). The TCR originated in a man younger than 35 in good health. J is TRBJ1-2 and V is TRBV12-3 or TRBV12-4; checking the TCRdb D call of TRBD1 is not possible without DNA. This CDR3 reads CASNSGGKGYTF.